These 24 T cell receptor beta chains originate from one sample sequenced in a study of blood T cell repertoires in COVID-19. Produced via immunoSEQ multiplex PCR; TCRdb's table is partial and in-frame only. The sample lists roughly 360,000 clones; 81% were seen once. Sequenced input: peripheral blood. The origin of the receptors is a human donor with acute or convalescent COVID-19. The donor label of this sample is uncertain.

This chain joins TRBV19 and TRBJ1-5, with D tentatively TRBD1 (6 bases). V gave up 8 bases and J gave up 0 bases, with 17 bases separating them. Per the germline V gene, CDR1 is LNHDA and CDR2 is SQIVND (reference sequence). The CDR3 runs 16 residues. The CDR3, as DNA: TGTGCCAGTTCAGCGGGGGCAACGTATAGCAATCAGCCCCAGCATTTT. Its translation is CASSAGATYSNQPQHF. Supplemented by reference TRBV19 and TRBJ1-5, the full variable domain reads DGGITQSPKYLFRKEGQNVTLSCEQNLNHDAMYWYRQDPGQGLRLIYYSQIVNDFQKGDIAEGYSVSREKKESFPLTVTSAQKNPTAFYLCASSAGATYSNQPQHFGDGTRLSIL.

This clone was detected a few times. The rearrangement links TRBV7-8 to TRBJ2-7; possible D gene TRBD1, 7 bases. Germline CDR1 and CDR2: SGHVS and FQNEAQ. The CDR3 is 15 amino acids. The V and J ends lost 3 bases and 1 base respectively, with 13 bases between them. CDR3 loop: CASSFARGASYEQYF. Here the CDR3 DNA reads TGTGCCAGCAGCTTTGCCAGGGGGGCTTCCTACGAGCAGTACTTC.

The chain uses TRBV6-5 and TRBJ2-3; D is possibly TRBD1 (5 bases). Trimming stripped 6 bases from V and 2 bases from J, with 15 bases between. Germline CDR1 and CDR2: MNHEY and SVGAGI. CDR3 length: 15 residues. CDR3 nucleotides: TGTGCCAGCAGAGTAGACAGAAGTAACACAGATACGCAGTATTTT. Protein product: CASRVDRSNTDTQYF.

The chain recombines TRBV19 with TRBJ1-1; no clear D gene. The CDR3 runs 13 residues. V lost 6 bases, J lost 2 bases, and 10 bases lay in between. Germline lookup yields CDR1 LNHDA and CDR2 SQIVND (reference sequence). CDR3 nucleotides: TGTGCCAGTAGCTGGAGTACAAACACTGAAGCTTTCTTT. Its protein is CASSWSTNTEAFF.

In this sample, this clone turned up once. As DNA, the CDR3 is TGTGCCAGCTCACCCGGGACAGTGGACATTCAGTACTTC. Its translation: CASSPGTVDIQYF. The chain carries TRBV18 and TRBJ2-4; TRBD1 aligns across 7 bases. Germline V gene data show CDR1 as KGHSH and CDR2 as LQKENI. Losses at the gene ends were 3 bases for V and 8 bases for J; bases not matched to a gene: 4. There are 13 residues in the CDR3.

The J gene is TRBJ1-2, the V gene TRBV18; 11 nucleotides line up with TRBD1. Germline assignment: CDR1 KGHSH and CDR2 LQKENI. This CDR3 spans 13 amino acids. V lost 6 bases, J lost 6 bases, and 3 bases stayed unmatched. The CDR3 spells CASSRDRGDGYTF. CDR3 coding DNA: TGTGCCAGCTCCCGGGACAGGGGGGATGGCTACACCTTC.

The chain employs TRBV5-1 and TRBJ2-2; D may be TRBD2 (6 bases). CDR3 size: 14 residues. Per germline, CDR1 SGHRS and CDR2 YFSETQ. The V end lost 3 bases, the J end lost 7 bases, and 13 bases lay between the germline ends. The CDR3: CASSWSGASGELFF. For the CDR3, the DNA is TGCGCCAGCAGCTGGTCGGGAGCAAGCGGGGAGCTGTTTTTT.

In the case of this clone: In the same sample, other DNA sequences code for this CDR3. The chain combines TRBV3-1 (or the pseudogene TRBV3-2) with TRBJ2-7; D is ambiguous. Germline lookup yields CDR1 LGHDT and CDR2 YNNKEL (reference sequence). The CDR3 has 11 amino acids. Between the trimmed V and J ends, which lost 2 bases and 7 bases, there was a span of 6 bases. CDR3 in amino acids: CASSQSREQYF. CDR3 sequence (DNA): TGTGCCAGCAGCCAAAGCCGGGAGCAGTACTTC.

This clone was recorded only once. This sample also contains other DNA sequences that code for the same CDR3. The chain couples TRBV19 to TRBJ2-2, with D tentatively TRBD1 (6 bases). V lost 6 bases, J lost 5 bases, and 13 bases lay in between. Germline values: CDR1 LNHDA, CDR2 SQIVND (reference sequence). CDR3 length equals 14 residues. The CDR3 spells CASRQGYRTGELFF. CDR3 nucleotides: TGTGCCAGTAGACAGGGCTATCGAACCGGGGAGCTGTTTTTT.

The rearrangement links TRBV5-1 to TRBJ1-1, with 7 nucleotides matching TRBD1. CDR1 and CDR2 from the germline V gene are SGHRS and YFSETQ. The CDR3 sequence is 14 residues long. V lost 4 bases and J lost 4; bases outside the gene matches: 7. The CDR3 is CASSLRGLATEAFF. Written as DNA, the CDR3 is TGCGCCAGCAGCCTAAGGGGGCTCGCCACTGAAGCTTTCTTT.

The CDR3 loop reads CASSFSGGAYNEQFF. CDR3 DNA: TGTGCCAGCAGCTTTAGCGGGGGGGCTTACAATGAGCAGTTCTTC. The chain combines TRBV11-3 with TRBJ2-1; 11 nucleotides agree with TRBD2. V was pared by 3 bases and J by 4 bases, with 2 bases of the junction left unmatched. This CDR3 contains 15 residues. In germline, CDR1 is SGHNT, CDR2 YENEEA.

The chain has TRBV5-4 and TRBJ2-7; 8 bases map to TRBD2. The germline V gene encodes CDR1 SGHNT and CDR2 YYREEE (reference sequence). This CDR3 spans 15 amino acids. Trimming took 0 bases from V and 3 from J; bases not matched to a gene: 5. In DNA form, the CDR3 reads TGTGCCAGCAGCTTGGGCCCGGGAGGGGACTACGAGCAGTACTTC. It codes for CASSLGPGGDYEQYF.

J is TRBJ2-3 and V is TRBV7-5; TRBD2, the D gene given by the table, was not confirmed from the DNA. TRBV7-5 is classified as a pseudogene. The CDR3 is 16 amino acids. CDR3 protein: CVRSLRGGEGTDTQYF. CDR3 sequence (DNA): TGTGTCAGAAGCTTAAGAGGGGGGGAGGGCACAGATACGCAGTATTTT.

Regarding this clone: This same CDR3 is encoded by further DNA sequences in the sample. The chain combines TRBV5-1 with TRBJ2-3; D not resolved. Per germline, CDR1 SGHRS and CDR2 YFSETQ. Between the trimmed V and J ends, which lost 0 bases and 4 bases, there was a span of 9 bases. This CDR3 comprises 14 residues. Here the CDR3 DNA reads TGCGCCAGCAGCTTGGTTCCGGGTGCAGATACGCAGTATTTT. This translates into CASSLVPGADTQYF.

The gene calls are TRBV11-2 and TRBJ2-7; D uncertain. CDR1 and CDR2 (germline): SGHAT, FQNNGV. The V and J ends lost 1 base and 9 bases respectively, with 22 bases between them. This CDR3 has 16 amino acids. The CDR3 nucleotides are TGTGCCAGCAGCTTAGGTGGCGGAGTCTTACAACGAGGGCAGTACTTC. Protein sequence: CASSLGGGVLQRGQYF.

On this clone itself: The sample holds other DNA sequences that translate to the same CDR3. The chain joins TRBV30 to TRBJ2-7, with D possibly TRBD1 on 5 matching bases. Germline CDR1 reads GTSNPN; CDR2 reads SVGIG (reference sequence). The V end lost 2 bases, the J end lost 1 base, and 6 bases lay between the germline ends. This CDR3 has 12 residues. The CDR3 loop is CAWSPGSYEQYF. The CDR3, as DNA: TGTGCCTGGAGTCCAGGGTCCTACGAGCAGTACTTC.

The chain links TRBV3-1 (or the pseudogene TRBV3-2) to TRBJ1-1; D is uncertain. Germline loops: CDR1 LGHDT, CDR2 YNNKEL (reference sequence). The length of the CDR3 is 14 residues. Trimming took off 2 bases at V and 1 base at J, with 8 bases between the two ends. The CDR3 DNA reads as TGTGCCAGCAGCCAACCTCCAGGGAACACTGAAGCTTTCTTT. Translated: CASSQPPGNTEAFF.

V gene TRBV29-1 combines with J gene TRBJ2-1; 12 bases are a match to TRBD2. The germline gives CDR1 SQVTM, CDR2 ANQGSEA. Trimming at V came to 4 bases and at J to 0 bases, leaving 4 bases not matched to a gene. The CDR3 has 16 residues. CDR3 in DNA: TGCAGCGTTGTGTCTAGCGGGGGGGCCTCCTACAATGAGCAGTTCTTC. Protein sequence: CSVVSSGGASYNEQFF.

V usage is TRBV28 and J usage is TRBJ1-1, with 9 bases fitting TRBD1. The CDR3 covers 15 residues. Germline trimming cut 6 bases from V and 6 bases from J; bases unmatched to any gene: 11. CDR1 and CDR2 from the germline V gene are MDHEN and SYDVKM. The CDR3 sequence is CASRSPGQGSAEAFF. Here the CDR3 DNA reads TGTGCCAGCAGATCACCGGGACAGGGTTCGGCTGAAGCTTTCTTT.

This chain uses TRBV7-2 with TRBJ1-2; 9 bases agree with TRBD1. Germline values: CDR1 SGHTA, CDR2 FQGNSA. The CDR3 covers 15 residues. The trim removed 4 bases at V and 4 bases at J, leaving 7 bases unmatched. The CDR3: CASSSYTGGRYGYTF. CDR3 sequence (DNA): TGTGCCAGCAGCTCTTACACAGGGGGCCGCTATGGCTACACCTTC.

The chain recombines TRBV4-2 with TRBJ2-1, with 9 bases identical to TRBD2. J gave up 5 bases and V 0 bases, and 8 bases lay outside the gene matches. Germline assignment: CDR1 LGHNA and CDR2 YNFKEQ. The CDR3 is 17 amino acids. The CDR3: CASSQDPLAGGNNEQFF. The CDR3 region has the DNA TGTGCCAGCAGCCAAGATCCCTTGGCGGGGGGGAACAATGAGCAGTTCTTC.

The chain has TRBV21-1 and TRBJ2-6; the table's D call, TRBD1, was not checked against the DNA. TRBV21-1 is given as a pseudogene. The CDR3 loop spans 17 amino acids. CDR3 protein: CASSNGSTGSGANVLTF. The CDR3 DNA is TGTGCCAGCAGCAACGGATCGACAGGGTCTGGGGCCAACGTCCTGACTTTC.

The chain is built from TRBV6-5 and TRBJ1-1; TRBD1 might be the D (6 bases). Per germline, CDR1 MNHEY and CDR2 SVGAGI. V dropped 7 bases and J dropped 7 bases, with 16 bases sitting between them. The CDR3 spans 13 residues. DNA of the CDR3: TGTGCCAGCAAAAGGACAGAAACTCATGAAGCTTTCTTT. Translating gives CASKRTETHEAFF.

The chain links TRBV6-5 to TRBJ2-7; D is ambiguous. Per the germline V gene, CDR1 is MNHEY and CDR2 is SVGAGI. Trimming stripped 2 bases from V and 0 bases from J, with 11 bases between. This CDR3 comprises 15 residues. The CDR3 DNA is TGTGCCAGCAGTTACGCTCGCGGCCGCTCCTACGAGCAGTACTTC. It is translated as CASSYARGRSYEQYF.